This is a list of T cell receptor beta chains from one sample in a study of shared clonotypes between healthy human individuals. Produced via immunoSEQ multiplex PCR; TCRdb's table is partial and in-frame only. The sample carries some 740,000 clones, 92% recorded once. Sequencing used naive CD8+ T cells sorted from blood. These receptors all come from a man aged 25-45 years in good health. Each CDR3 is given with its conserved first and last residue. The D gene is left open where the match is weak. The size entry is marked missing in some rows and otherwise reads once, few, many or a size class.

-,TRBV9,-,TRBJ1-1,TGTGCCAGCAGCGTAGAAGGGGGGGAGACTGAAGCTTTCTTT,CASSVEGGETEAFF
-,TRBV30,-,TRBJ2-2,TGTGCCTGGAGTGTAGGTAGTGGAACCGGGGAGCTGTTTTTT,CAWSVGSGTGELFF
TRBD1,TRBV4-2,few,TRBJ1-2,TGTGCCAGCAGCCGCCGGGACAGAGAAGGCTACACCTTC,CASSRRDREGYTF
-,TRBV7-9,-,TRBJ1-3,TGTGCCAGCAGCTCAGACACCTCTGGAAACACCATATATTTT,CASSSDTSGNTIYF
-,TRBV7-2,-,TRBJ2-3,TGTGCCAGCAGCTTAGATGGGCCAGATACGCAGTATTTT,CASSLDGPDTQYF
TRBD2,TRBV2,-,TRBJ2-7,TGTGCCAGCGTAGCGGGAGCGAGGTACGAGCAGTACTTC,CASVAGARYEQYF
-,TRBV4-1,-,TRBJ2-1,TGCGCCAGCAGCCAAGATACTCCTGCCTACAATGAGCAGTTCTTC,CASSQDTPAYNEQFF
-,TRBV9,-,TRBJ2-3,TGTGCCAGCAGCGTAGATGAGGGAAAGTGGAGAACAGATACGCAGTATTTT,CASSVDEGKWRTDTQYF
TRBD2,TRBV13,-,TRBJ2-3,TGTGCCAGCAGCTCCCGACTAGCGGGAGTGCCAGATACGCAGTATTTT,CASSSRLAGVPDTQYF
-,TRBV5-5,once,TRBJ2-6,TGTGCCAGCAGCTTGCGGGCGCCCTTCTCTGGGGCCAACGTCCTGACTTTC,CASSLRAPFSGANVLTF
-,TRBV2,-,TRBJ2-5,TGTGCCAGCAGGGGGAGGACCCAGTACTTC,CASRGRTQYF
-,TRBV27,-,TRBJ2-7,TGTGCCAGCAGTTCGCTGGCCGCGGGGAGGTCCGCGCAGTACTTC,CASSSLAAGRSAQYF
-,TRBV5-1,-,TRBJ2-1,TGCGCCAGCAGCGAAAGGATCGGGACGATCTACAATGAGCAGTTCTTC,CASSERIGTIYNEQFF
-,TRBV27,once,TRBJ2-7,TGTGCCAGCAGTCCCGGACACCTCTCCTACGAGCAGTACTTC,CASSPGHLSYEQYF
-,TRBV5-1,-,TRBJ2-7,TGCGCCAGCAGCTTGGCCTCGGATTGGGGCTCCTACGAGCAGTACTTC,CASSLASDWGSYEQYF
TRBD1,TRBV29-1,-,TRBJ1-3,TGCAGCGCCTTGACAGGGGCTGGAAACACCATATATTTT,CSALTGAGNTIYF
TRBD1,TRBV7-9,-,TRBJ2-5,TGTGCCAGCAGCCGAGATTCCGGGACAGCCCAAGAGACCCAGTACTTC,CASSRDSGTAQETQYF
TRBD2,TRBV11-3,once,TRBJ2-3,TGTGCCAGCAGCCCCGGCAGCGGGACCCTTGGAGATACGCAGTATTTT,CASSPGSGTLGDTQYF
-,TRBV13,-,TRBJ2-5,TGTGCCAGCAGCTTCCAGTGGGATCAAGAGACCCAGTACTTC,CASSFQWDQETQYF
TRBD2,TRBV4-1,once,TRBJ2-1,TGCGCCAGCAGCCCAAGCGCGGGACTAGCAGTCAATGAGCAGTTCTTC,CASSPSAGLAVNEQFF
-,TRBV7-9,-,TRBJ2-7,TGTGCCAGCAGCTTAGGTCAGAAGGCCTACGAGCAGTACTTC,CASSLGQKAYEQYF
TRBD1,TRBV10-3,-,TRBJ2-2,TGTGCCATCATGCCGGACAGGGTTGGGGCCGGGGAGCTGTTTTTT,CAIMPDRVGAGELFF
-,TRBV2,-,TRBJ1-5,TGTGCCAGCAGTGAATTGACAGGTAGCAATCAGCCCCAGCATTTT,CASSELTGSNQPQHF
-,TRBV7-9,-,TRBJ2-1,TGTGCCAGCAGCGCGAGTGACAGTAAGGAGCAGTTCTTC,CASSASDSKEQFF
TRBD2,TRBV11-2,-,TRBJ2-5,TGTGCCAGCAGCTCCGGGACTAGCGGGACAGAGACCCAGTACTTC,CASSSGTSGTETQYF
TRBD2,TRBV5-3,-,TRBJ2-3,TGTGCCAGATACTTTTTCTTACTAGCGGGAGATTCAGATACGCAGTATTTT,CARYFFLLAGDSDTQYF
-,TRBV27,-,TRBJ2-7,TGTGCCAGCAGTTCCACCGGGACACGGTACGAGCAGTACTTC,CASSSTGTRYEQYF